This T cell receptor beta chain was recovered during a study of blood T cell repertoires in COVID-19. Whole-study context: In each case, the material was cDNA or gDNA derived from T cells, B-cell-depleted T cells, or PBMCs.

This clone was observed a single time. Per the authors' pipeline: For nucleated cells, counts were estimated from reference gene primer amplification. The table came from immunoSEQ multiplex PCR; TCRdb's copy has only in-frame clones and leaves some out. The V and J calls and clone size were taken over from that table, and D and trimming were inferred from the DNA. The sample holds about 180,000 clones; about four fifths are singletons and the top ten take 6% to 8%. CDR1 is MNHNY and CDR2 is SVGAGI in the germline V gene (reference sequence). Trimming took off 8 bases at V and 6 bases at J, with 20 bases between the two ends. The length of the CDR3 is 16 residues.

The TCR originated in a woman in her sixties or seventies with COVID-19, enrolled during active disease. The V call is TRBV6-6, the J call TRBJ1-6; possibly TRBD1 for D (5 bases). Input material: peripheral blood. CDR3 coding DNA: TGTGCCAGCTCCAGGATCCCGGGACTTAGTAATTCACCCCTCCACTTT. As protein: CASSRIPGLSNSPLHF.